This passage covers 5 T cell receptor beta chains from one sample sequenced in a study of CD8 T cells in Susac syndrome. With random hexamers, roughly 0.45 to 1 ug RNA was reverse transcribed. TCRdb independently ran MiXCR on the immunoSEQ multiplex PCR reads; one entry per CDR3 protein. The repertoire holds fewer than 150,000 distinct CDR3 sequences, 95% seen once, with about 0.18% in the top ten. Sequencing used CD8+ T cells from PBMCs. The receptors come from a human donor with Susac syndrome.

This clonotype was seen a single time. The gene calls are TRBV10-3 and TRBJ2-1; D is undetermined. The CDR3 is 12 amino acids. Per germline, CDR1 ENHRY and CDR2 SYGVKD. Trimming took 7 bases from V and 3 from J, leaving 7 bases between them. CDR3 DNA: TGTGCCATCATAAGCGACTACAATGAGCAGTTCTTC. Translating gives CAIISDYNEQFF.

The V and J genes are TRBV13 and TRBJ2-5; no reliable D call. The germline V and J ends were trimmed by 3 bases and 2 bases, with 7 bases remaining between them. The germline CDR1 and CDR2 sequences are PRHDT and FYEKMQ (reference sequence). The CDR3 covers 13 residues. The CDR3: CASSFGRQETQYF. Here the CDR3 DNA reads TGTGCCAGCAGCTTCGGCAGACAAGAGACCCAGTACTTC.

This chain connects TRBV19 to TRBJ2-3, with D unresolved. CDR3 size: 12 residues. V was shortened by 4 bases and J by 6 bases, with 8 bases between the two germline ends. CDR1 and CDR2 from the germline V gene are LNHDA and SQIVND (reference sequence). The DNA of the CDR3 is TGTGCCAGTAGTACCTATGGGGATACGCAGTATTTT. This translates into CASSTYGDTQYF.

The J gene is TRBJ1-1, the V gene TRBV13; TRBD1 might be the D (6 bases). Trimming shortened V by 6 bases and J by 4 bases, and 15 bases separated the two germline ends. CDR3 size: 14 residues. Germline values: CDR1 PRHDT, CDR2 FYEKMQ (reference sequence). The chain's CDR3 is CASSFRTDFTEAFF. In nucleotides, the CDR3 is TGTGCCAGCAGTTTCAGGACAGACTTCACTGAAGCTTTCTTT.

The chain recombines TRBV10-3 with TRBJ2-1; 10 bases are a match to TRBD2. With 4 bases clipped from V and 5 bases from J, the junction kept 11 bases outside the gene matches. Germline CDR1 ENHRY, CDR2 SYGVKD. This CDR3 comprises 17 residues. DNA of the CDR3: TGTGCCATCAGTGTTCCCCTAGCGGGAGTTGGGAACAATGAGCAGTTCTTC. It encodes CAISVPLAGVGNNEQFF.